The 10 T cell receptor beta chains below come from one sample, sequenced in a study of shared clonotypes between healthy human individuals (dated by TCRdb to the early 2020s). The library was built by means of the immunoSEQ multiplex PCR assay. The source is immuneACCESS, and TCRdb retained only in-frame sequences with V and J called. Part of the clones is not carried over; for the studies checked, unresolved V genes explain less than half of this, and the remainder is unexplained. Here the sample has some 1,100,000 clones; around 78% occur a single time. In total, the top ten clones hold around 0.47% of the sample. The sample was memory CD4+ T cells from PBMCs. Interpreted using the paper, the cell subset or site label stands for: CD45RA-negative fraction. Source of these receptors: a man aged 18 to 35 in good health. Some clones in this sample may be carry-over from other donors' samples.

This clone has just one count. V is TRBV9 and J is TRBJ1-2; 12 bases are shared with TRBD1. V was pared by 4 bases and J by 3 bases, with 10 bases of the junction left unmatched. The CDR3 has 17 residues. Germline V gene sequence: CDR1 SGDLS, CDR2 YYNGEE. Here the CDR3 DNA reads TGTGCCAGCAGCCTGGGGACAGGGGGCGGTAGGGACTATGGCTACACCTTC. It translates to CASSLGTGGGRDYGYTF.

The V and J genes are TRBV10-3 and TRBJ2-6, with D tentatively TRBD1 (5 bases). V shed 6 bases and J shed 4 bases, with 10 bases lying between them. CDR3 length equals 14 residues. Germline CDR1 is ENHRY and CDR2 is SYGVKD. CDR3 DNA: TGTGCCATCAGGCAGGGTTCGGGGGCCAACGTCCTGACTTTC. Protein: CAIRQGSGANVLTF.

There are a few counts of this clone. The chain employs TRBV19 and TRBJ1-5, with no clear D. The germline V gene has CDR1 LNHDA and CDR2 SQIVND (reference sequence). The CDR3 covers 13 residues. Trimming removed 4 bases at V and 8 bases at J, with 12 bases between. CDR3 nucleotides: TGTGCCAGTAGTACGAACCTCCGGGAGCCCCAGCATTTT. Amino acids: CASSTNLREPQHF. Based on the CDR3 plus reference TRBV19 and TRBJ1-5, the full variable domain is DGGITQSPKYLFRKEGQNVTLSCEQNLNHDAMYWYRQDPGQGLRLIYYSQIVNDFQKGDIAEGYSVSREKKESFPLTVTSAQKNPTAFYLCASSTNLREPQHFGDGTRLSIL.

Turning to this clone: One end of the junction fails to match germline, which may point to a read error. The V and J genes are TRBV27 and TRBJ1-1; TRBD1 matches 12 bases. This CDR3 is 14 amino acids long. Germline V gene sequence: CDR1 MNHEY, CDR2 SMNVEV (reference sequence). The CDR3 DNA sequence: TGTGCCAGCAGTTTATCCCCGGGACAGGGGGCTCTGTGTTTT. Protein sequence: CASSLSPGQGALCF.

J is TRBJ2-5 and V is TRBV28; D may be TRBD1 (7 bases). CDR1 and CDR2 from the germline V gene are MDHEN and SYDVKM. V dropped 1 base and J dropped 7 bases, with 10 bases sitting between them. The CDR3 covers 13 residues. This CDR3 is CASSLFQGGTQYF. CDR3 in DNA: TGTGCCAGCAGTTTATTTCAGGGGGGGACCCAGTACTTC.

The chain recombines TRBV28 with TRBJ1-1; D gene ambiguous. The CDR3 consists of 13 residues. Germline V lookup: CDR1 MDHEN, CDR2 SYDVKM. V was clipped by 7 bases and J by 1 base, with 10 bases between them. CDR3: CASNPQTNTEAFF. The CDR3 DNA follows: TGTGCCAGCAACCCACAAACGAACACTGAAGCTTTCTTT.

The chain carries TRBV28 and TRBJ1-2, with D possibly TRBD1 on 5 matching bases. Trimming stripped 5 bases from V and 2 bases from J, with 12 bases between. The CDR3 contains 14 residues. CDR1 and CDR2 from the germline V gene are MDHEN and SYDVKM. The CDR3 nucleotides are TGTGCCAGCAGTGAAGGGACGGCGAACTATGGCTACACCTTC. It translates to CASSEGTANYGYTF.

On this clone itself: Other DNA sequences in the sample encode the same CDR3. The chain recombines TRBV29-1 with TRBJ1-2; D is possibly TRBD1 (5 bases). Germline values: CDR1 SQVTM, CDR2 ANQGSEA. V shed 3 bases and J shed 1 base, with 12 bases lying between them. This CDR3 contains 14 residues. The CDR3 nucleotides read TGCAGCGTTGAGGGGCGGGGACGTAACTATGGCTACACCTTC. Translating gives CSVEGRGRNYGYTF.

The chain links TRBV12-2 to TRBJ1-4. TRBV12-2 is noted as a pseudogene. The CDR3 is 15 amino acids. The CDR3 bases are TGTGCAAGTCGCTTCAGGGACGTCGGATTTGAAAAACTGTTTTTT. Encoded protein: CASRFRDVGFEKLFF.

V and J are TRBV5-1 and TRBJ2-7; no reliable D call. This CDR3 contains 14 residues. The V end was cut by 5 bases, the J end by 5 bases, with 17 bases between. Germline CDR1 is SGHRS and CDR2 is YFSETQ. CDR3 sequence reads: CASSLDIGGNEQYF. The CDR3 nucleotides read TGCGCCAGCAGTCTAGACATCGGCGGAAACGAGCAGTACTTC.